The TCR beta chain described here comes from a study of CD8 T cells in ankylosing spondylitis. Per germline, CDR1 LGHNT and CDR2 FRNRAP. CDR3 size: 15 residues. V lost 6 bases and J lost 6, with 17 bases in between. This clonotype was seen repeatedly, ten times or more. Using quantitative 5'-RACE with molecular barcodes, the authors made TCR beta libraries. MiXCR, applied by TCRdb to the 5' RACE reads, yields one record per CDR3 protein. The sample lists 190,000 or so distinct CDR3 sequences, over 10% seen once, with approximately 16% in the top ten. The clonotype originates from a male donor with ankylosing spondylitis or in good health (not recorded which). The J gene is TRBJ2-2, the V gene TRBV12-5; a weak D match, TRBD2 (6 bases). Sequencing was done on a sample of blood, either unsorted or a sorted T cell fraction (not recorded which). The CDR3 nucleotides are TGTGCTAGTGGCTACCCCGAGCGGGTATCCGGGGAGCTGTTTTTT. Its protein product is CASGYPERVSGELFF.